The table lists the clone carrying this TCR beta chain with many counts. Its antigen is as yet unknown. The entry originates in a study of early T cells in non-severe SARS-CoV-2 infection. Study at large: The authors sequenced bulk RNA from unsorted whole blood, leaving chains unpaired.

Individual cDNA molecules were tagged with unique molecular identifiers, the study reported. TCRdb reprocessed the 5' RACE reads via MiXCR and lists one record per CDR3 protein. The sample has 25,000 to 30,000 distinct CDR3 sequences, about 4.8% seen once. General observations from the study: Private and CD4 specificities were missed by VDJdb matching, skewed to anti-spike CD8.

The sequencing sample was made of whole blood. This TCR was recovered from an adult who was a healthcare worker with PCR-confirmed SARS-CoV-2 infection or an uninfected control (not recorded which).

The CDR3 nucleotides are TGTGCCATCAGGGGACAGGAATATTCACCCCTCCACTTT. It specifies CAIRGQEYSPLHF. This rearrangement joins TRBV10-3 to TRBJ1-6, with TRBD1 matching over 8 bases. V dropped 6 bases and J dropped 8; count of bases not matched to a gene: 3. The CDR3 runs to 13 residues. From germline, CDR1 is ENHRY and CDR2 SYGVKD.